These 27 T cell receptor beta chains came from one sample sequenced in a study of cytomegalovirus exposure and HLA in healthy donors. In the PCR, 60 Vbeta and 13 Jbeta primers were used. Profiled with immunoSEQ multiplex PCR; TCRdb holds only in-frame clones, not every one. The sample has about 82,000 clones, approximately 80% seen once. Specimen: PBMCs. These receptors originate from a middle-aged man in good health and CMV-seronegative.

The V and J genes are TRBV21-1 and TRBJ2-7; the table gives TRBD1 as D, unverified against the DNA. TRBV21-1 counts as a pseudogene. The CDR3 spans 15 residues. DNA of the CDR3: TGTGCCAGCATCTTTATACTCGGGACAGTCTACGAGCAGTACTTC. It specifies CASIFILGTVYEQYF.

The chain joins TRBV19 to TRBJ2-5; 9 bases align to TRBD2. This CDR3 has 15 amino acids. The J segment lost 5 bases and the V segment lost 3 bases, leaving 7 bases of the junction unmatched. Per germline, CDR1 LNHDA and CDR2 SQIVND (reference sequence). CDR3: CASSIRAGGRETQYF. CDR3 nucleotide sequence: TGTGCCAGTAGTATTAGGGCGGGGGGGCGGGAGACCCAGTACTTC.

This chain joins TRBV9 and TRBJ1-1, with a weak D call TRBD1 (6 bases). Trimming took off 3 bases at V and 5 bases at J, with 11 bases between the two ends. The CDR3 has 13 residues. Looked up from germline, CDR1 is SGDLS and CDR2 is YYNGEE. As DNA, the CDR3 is TGTGCCAGCAGCGGTACAGGGTCAACTGAAGCTTTCTTT. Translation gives CASSGTGSTEAFF.

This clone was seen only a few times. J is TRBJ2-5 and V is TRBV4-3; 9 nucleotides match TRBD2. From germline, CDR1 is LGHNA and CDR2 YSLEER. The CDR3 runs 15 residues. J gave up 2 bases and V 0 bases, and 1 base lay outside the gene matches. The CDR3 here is CASSQDTSGQETQYF. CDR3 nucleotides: TGCGCCAGCAGCCAAGATACTAGCGGGCAAGAGACCCAGTACTTC.

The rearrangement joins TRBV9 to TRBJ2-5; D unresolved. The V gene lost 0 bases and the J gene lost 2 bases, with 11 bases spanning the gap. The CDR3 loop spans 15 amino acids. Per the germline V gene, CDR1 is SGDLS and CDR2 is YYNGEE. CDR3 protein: CASSVAVGRQETQYF. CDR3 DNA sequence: TGTGCCAGCAGCGTAGCAGTGGGCAGACAAGAGACCCAGTACTTC.

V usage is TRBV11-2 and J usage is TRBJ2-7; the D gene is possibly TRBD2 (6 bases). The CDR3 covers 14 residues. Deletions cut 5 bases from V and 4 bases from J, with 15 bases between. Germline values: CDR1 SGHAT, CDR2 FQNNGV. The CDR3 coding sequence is TGTGCCAGCAGCCTAGGGGACTCTTTGTACGAGCAGTACTTC. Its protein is CASSLGDSLYEQYF.

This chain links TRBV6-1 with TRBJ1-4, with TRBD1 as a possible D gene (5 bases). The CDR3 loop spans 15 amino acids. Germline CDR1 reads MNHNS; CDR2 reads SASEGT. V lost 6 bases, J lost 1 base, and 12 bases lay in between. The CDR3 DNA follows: TGTGCCAGCAGCTCAGGGTCGGGAACTAATGAAAAACTGTTTTTT. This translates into CASSSGSGTNEKLFF.

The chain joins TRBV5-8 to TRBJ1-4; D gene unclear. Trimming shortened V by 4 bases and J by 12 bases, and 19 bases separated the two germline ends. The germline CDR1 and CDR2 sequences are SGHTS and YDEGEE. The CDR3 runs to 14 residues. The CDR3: CASSRDTREGELFF. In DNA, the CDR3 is TGTGCCAGCAGCCGCGACACGCGAGAGGGTGAACTGTTTTTT.

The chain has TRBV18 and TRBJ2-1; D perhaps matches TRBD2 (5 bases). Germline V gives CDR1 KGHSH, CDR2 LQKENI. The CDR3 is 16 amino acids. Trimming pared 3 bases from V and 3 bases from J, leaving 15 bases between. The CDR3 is CASSPSLLGYYNEQFF. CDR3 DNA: TGTGCCAGCTCACCTAGTTTACTAGGCTACTACAATGAGCAGTTCTTC.

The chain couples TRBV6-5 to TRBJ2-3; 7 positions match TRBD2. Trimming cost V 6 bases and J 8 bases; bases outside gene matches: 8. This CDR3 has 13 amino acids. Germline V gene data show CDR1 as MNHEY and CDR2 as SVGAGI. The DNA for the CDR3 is TGTGCCAGCAGGGGGGGGGACGGGCGTACGCAGTATTTT. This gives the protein CASRGGDGRTQYF.

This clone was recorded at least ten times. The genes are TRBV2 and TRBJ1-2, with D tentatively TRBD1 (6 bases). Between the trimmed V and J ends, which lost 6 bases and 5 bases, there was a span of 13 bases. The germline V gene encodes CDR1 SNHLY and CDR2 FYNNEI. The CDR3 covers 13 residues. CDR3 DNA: TGTGCCAGCAGGGAGGACGGGACATATGGCTACACCTTC. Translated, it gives CASREDGTYGYTF.

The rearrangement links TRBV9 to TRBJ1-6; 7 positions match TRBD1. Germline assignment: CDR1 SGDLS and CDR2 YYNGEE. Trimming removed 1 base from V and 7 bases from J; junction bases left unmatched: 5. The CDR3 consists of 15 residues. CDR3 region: CASSVTGVFNSPLHF. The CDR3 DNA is TGTGCCAGCAGCGTAACAGGGGTATTCAATTCACCCCTCCACTTT. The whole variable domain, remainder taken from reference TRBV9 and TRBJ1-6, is DSGVTQTPKHLITATGQRVTLRCSPRSGDLSVYWYQQSLDQGLQFLIQYYNGEERAKGNILERFSAQQFPDLHSELNLSSLELGDSALYFCASSVTGVFNSPLHFGNGTRLTVT.

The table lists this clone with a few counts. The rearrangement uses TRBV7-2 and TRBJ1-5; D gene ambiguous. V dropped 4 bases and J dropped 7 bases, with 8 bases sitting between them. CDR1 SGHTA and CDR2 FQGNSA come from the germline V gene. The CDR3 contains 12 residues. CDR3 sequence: CASSSGEQPQHF. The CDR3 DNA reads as TGTGCCAGCAGCTCCGGTGAGCAGCCCCAGCATTTT.

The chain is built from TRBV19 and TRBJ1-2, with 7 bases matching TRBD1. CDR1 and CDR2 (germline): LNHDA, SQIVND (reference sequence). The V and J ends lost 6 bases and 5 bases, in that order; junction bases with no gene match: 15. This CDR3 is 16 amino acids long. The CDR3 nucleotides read TGTGCCAGTAGCAGTATGGGGGGACAGTCAACATATGGCTACACCTTC. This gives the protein CASSSMGGQSTYGYTF.

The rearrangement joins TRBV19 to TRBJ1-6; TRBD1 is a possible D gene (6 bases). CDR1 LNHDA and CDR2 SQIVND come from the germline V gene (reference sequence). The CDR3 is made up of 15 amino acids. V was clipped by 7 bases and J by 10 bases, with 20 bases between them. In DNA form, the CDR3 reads TGTGCCAGTACGGGGGGGGCCAGGGTCGGCTCACCCCTCCACTTT. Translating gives CASTGGARVGSPLHF.

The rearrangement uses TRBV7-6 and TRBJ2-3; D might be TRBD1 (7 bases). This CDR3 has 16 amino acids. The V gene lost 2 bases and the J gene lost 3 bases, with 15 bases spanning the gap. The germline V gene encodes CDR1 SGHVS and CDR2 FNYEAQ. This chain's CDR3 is CASSLQGGAGTDTQYF. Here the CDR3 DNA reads TGTGCCAGCAGCTTACAGGGGGGTGCTGGGACAGATACGCAGTATTTT.

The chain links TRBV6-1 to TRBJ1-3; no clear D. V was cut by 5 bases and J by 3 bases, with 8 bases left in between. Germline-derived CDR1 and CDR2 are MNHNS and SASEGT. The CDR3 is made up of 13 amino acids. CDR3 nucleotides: TGTGCCAGCAGTACTAACCTTGGAAACACCATATATTTT. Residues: CASSTNLGNTIYF.

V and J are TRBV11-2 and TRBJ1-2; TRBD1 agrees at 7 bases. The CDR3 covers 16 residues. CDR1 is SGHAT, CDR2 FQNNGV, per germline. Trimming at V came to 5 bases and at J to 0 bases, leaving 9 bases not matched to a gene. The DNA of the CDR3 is TGTGCCAGCAGCCACCGGGACAGAGCGACTAACTATGGCTACACCTTC. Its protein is CASSHRDRATNYGYTF.

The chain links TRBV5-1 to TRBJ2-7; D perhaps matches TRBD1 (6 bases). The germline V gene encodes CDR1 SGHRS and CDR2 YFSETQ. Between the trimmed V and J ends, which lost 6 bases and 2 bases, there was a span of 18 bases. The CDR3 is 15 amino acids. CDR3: CASKIQPGHPYEQYF. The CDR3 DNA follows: TGCGCCAGCAAAATCCAACCGGGACACCCCTACGAGCAGTACTTC.

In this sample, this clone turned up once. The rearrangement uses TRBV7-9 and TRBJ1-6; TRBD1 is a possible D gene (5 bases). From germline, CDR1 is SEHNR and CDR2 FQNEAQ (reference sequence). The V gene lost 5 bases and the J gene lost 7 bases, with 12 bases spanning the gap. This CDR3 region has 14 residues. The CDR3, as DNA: TGTGCCAGCAGCATACTTGGGGGGAATTCACCCCTCCACTTT. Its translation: CASSILGGNSPLHF.

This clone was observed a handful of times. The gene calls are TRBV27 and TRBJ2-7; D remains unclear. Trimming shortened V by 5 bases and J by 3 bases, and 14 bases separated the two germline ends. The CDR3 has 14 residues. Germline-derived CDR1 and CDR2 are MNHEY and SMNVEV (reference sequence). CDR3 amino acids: CASSPSVANYEQYF. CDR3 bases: TGTGCCAGCAGTCCGTCGGTCGCAAACTACGAGCAGTACTTC.

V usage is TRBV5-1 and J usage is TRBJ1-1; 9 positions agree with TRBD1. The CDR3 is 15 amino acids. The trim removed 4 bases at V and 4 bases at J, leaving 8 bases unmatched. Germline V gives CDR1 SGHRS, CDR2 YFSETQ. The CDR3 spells CASSGGQGRSTEAFF. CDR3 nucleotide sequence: TGCGCCAGCAGCGGGGGACAGGGCCGGAGCACTGAAGCTTTCTTT.

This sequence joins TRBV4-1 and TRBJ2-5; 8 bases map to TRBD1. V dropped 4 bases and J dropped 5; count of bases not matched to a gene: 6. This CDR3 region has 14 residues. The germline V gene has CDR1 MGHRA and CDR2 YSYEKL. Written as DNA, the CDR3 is TGCGCCAGCAGCCCTGGGACAGGCGGGGAGACCCAGTACTTC. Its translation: CASSPGTGGETQYF.

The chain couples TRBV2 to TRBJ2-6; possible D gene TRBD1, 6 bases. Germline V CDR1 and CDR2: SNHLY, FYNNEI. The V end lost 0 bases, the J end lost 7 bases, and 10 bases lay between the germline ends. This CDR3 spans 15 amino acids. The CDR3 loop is CASSEASGTANVLTF. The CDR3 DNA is TGTGCCAGCAGTGAAGCGTCCGGGACAGCCAACGTCCTGACTTTC. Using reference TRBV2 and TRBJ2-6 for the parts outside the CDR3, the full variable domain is EPEVTQTPSHQVTQMGQEVILRCVPISNHLYFYWYRQILGQKVEFLVSFYNNEISEKSEIFDDQFSVERPDGSNFTLKIRSTKLEDSAMYFCASSEASGTANVLTFGAGSRLTVL.

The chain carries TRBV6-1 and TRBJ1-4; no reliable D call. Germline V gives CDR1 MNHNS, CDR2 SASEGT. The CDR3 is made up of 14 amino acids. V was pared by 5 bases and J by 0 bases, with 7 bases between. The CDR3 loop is CASSSGATNEKLFF. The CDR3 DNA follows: TGTGCCAGCAGTTCAGGTGCAACTAATGAAAAACTGTTTTTT.

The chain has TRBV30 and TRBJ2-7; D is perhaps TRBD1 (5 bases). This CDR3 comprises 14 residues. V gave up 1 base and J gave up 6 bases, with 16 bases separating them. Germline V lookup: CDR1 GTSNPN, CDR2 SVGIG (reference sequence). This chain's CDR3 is CAWSGGRGSSEQYF. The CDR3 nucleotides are TGTGCCTGGAGTGGGGGAAGGGGCAGTTCCGAGCAGTACTTC.

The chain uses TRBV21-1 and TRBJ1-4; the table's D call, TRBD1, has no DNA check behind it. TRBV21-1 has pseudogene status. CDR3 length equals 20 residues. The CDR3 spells CASSKAATGVPATTNEKLFF. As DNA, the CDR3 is TGTGCCAGCAGCAAAGCGGCGACAGGGGTCCCGGCCACAACTAATGAAAAACTGTTTTTT.